Each of the 32 T cell receptor beta chains below was sequenced from the same sample in a study of T cell responses to AZD1222 COVID-19 vaccine. Profiled with immunoSEQ multiplex PCR; TCRdb holds only in-frame clones, not every one. The sample has 150,000 or so clones, 90% to 95% seen once; the top ten hold 1.1% to 1.5%. The sample consisted of peripheral blood, taken on day 0 of AZD1222 vaccination. The receptors shown here come from an adult in good health.

This clone was recorded once. J is TRBJ1-2 and V is TRBV10-3; D might be TRBD1 (5 bases). The CDR3 runs 13 residues. Per germline, CDR1 ENHRY and CDR2 SYGVKD. Trimming pared 4 bases from V and 4 bases from J, leaving 10 bases between. The CDR3 nucleotides read TGTGCCATCAGTGGTCGACAGATCTATGGCTACACCTTC. Translation: CAISGRQIYGYTF.

The V and J genes are TRBV30 and TRBJ1-5; D ambiguous. The CDR3 covers 14 residues. Germline CDR1 and CDR2: GTSNPN and SVGIG (reference sequence). Deletions cut 0 bases from V and 4 bases from J, with 10 bases between. The CDR3: CAWSVARRNQPQHF. The CDR3 nucleotides read TGTGCCTGGAGTGTAGCAAGACGAAATCAGCCCCAGCATTTT.

CDR3 nucleotides: TGTGCCAGCAGTTTTACAGGATACAATGAGCAGTTCTTC. This encodes CASSFTGYNEQFF. The chain joins TRBV28 to TRBJ2-1, with D perhaps TRBD1 (5 bases). Germline values: CDR1 MDHEN, CDR2 SYDVKM. This CDR3 is 13 amino acids long. Trimming stripped 3 bases from V and 4 bases from J, with 7 bases between.

This sequence joins TRBV7-9 and TRBJ1-1; the D gene is possibly TRBD1 (6 bases). The CDR3 is 13 amino acids. V shed 5 bases and J shed 3 bases, with 10 bases lying between them. In germline, CDR1 is SEHNR, CDR2 FQNEAQ (reference sequence). CDR3 sequence (DNA): TGTGCCAGCAGCGTCCGACAGGACACTGAAGCTTTCTTT. The encoded protein is CASSVRQDTEAFF.

The V call is TRBV5-1, the J call TRBJ2-5, with a possible D match to TRBD2 (5 bases). CDR3 length equals 13 residues. Trimming took off 2 bases at V and 5 bases at J, with 10 bases between the two ends. Germline V gene sequence: CDR1 SGHRS, CDR2 YFSETQ. CDR3 in amino acids: CASSFTRAETQYF. The CDR3, as DNA: TGCGCCAGCAGCTTTACTAGGGCCGAGACCCAGTACTTC.

The V gene is TRBV28, the J gene TRBJ2-7, with 10 bases aligning to TRBD2. Germline CDR1 reads MDHEN; CDR2 reads SYDVKM. CDR3 size: 14 residues. V lost 6 bases and J lost 3; bases outside the gene matches: 5. The CDR3 DNA sequence: TGTGCCAGCAGCCTAGCGGGAGTGGACTACGAGCAGTACTTC. Translating it yields CASSLAGVDYEQYF.

The chain combines TRBV5-5 with TRBJ2-4, with TRBD1 matching 9 bases. The J segment lost 9 bases and the V segment lost 3 bases, leaving 7 bases of the junction unmatched. CDR1 and CDR2 from the germline V gene are SGHKS and YYEKEE (reference sequence). This CDR3 comprises 14 residues. DNA for the CDR3: TGTGCCAGCAGCTCGGGACAGGGAAATGCCATTCAGTACTTC. It encodes CASSSGQGNAIQYF.

This chain joins TRBV30 and TRBJ2-6; D is undetermined. This CDR3 spans 14 amino acids. V was pared by 2 bases and J by 1 base, with 6 bases between. Germline V CDR1 and CDR2: GTSNPN, SVGIG (reference sequence). CDR3 loop: CAWSWDSGANVLTF. The CDR3 nucleotides read TGTGCCTGGAGTTGGGATTCTGGGGCCAACGTCCTGACTTTC.

CDR3 in DNA: TGTGCCACCAGCAGAGGGGACACTCACCAAGAGACCCAGTACTTC. Translated, it gives CATSRGDTHQETQYF. This rearrangement joins TRBV15 to TRBJ2-5; D possibly corresponds to TRBD1 (6 bases). The CDR3 sequence is 15 residues long. CDR1 LNHNV and CDR2 YYDKDF come from the germline V gene (reference sequence). V was cut by 1 base and J by 0 bases, with 9 bases left in between. Variable domain in full (rest from reference TRBV15 and TRBJ2-5): DAMVIQNPRYQVTQFGKPVTLSCSQTLNHNVMYWYQQKSSQAPKLLFHYYDKDFNNEADTPDNFQSRRPNTSFCFLDIRSPGLGDTAMYLCATSRGDTHQETQYFGPGTRLLVL.

The chain is built from TRBV6-1 and TRBJ2-7; no clear D gene. The CDR3 totals 13 residues. In germline, CDR1 is MNHNS, CDR2 SASEGT. Trimming pared 1 base from V and 2 bases from J, leaving 6 bases between. The CDR3: CASSEDRTYEQYF. The CDR3 DNA follows: TGTGCCAGCAGTGAAGACCGTACCTACGAGCAGTACTTC.

J is TRBJ1-6 and V is TRBV25-1; 10 bases map to TRBD1. CDR1 is MGHDK, CDR2 SYGVNS, per germline. The V segment lost 6 bases and the J segment 10 bases; nucleotides outside the gene matches: 3. There are 13 residues in the CDR3. For the CDR3, the DNA is TGTGCCAGCAGGACAGGGGGCGAATCACCCCTCCACTTT. Translation: CASRTGGESPLHF. Combining the CDR3 with reference TRBV25-1 and TRBJ1-6 gives the whole variable domain EADIYQTPRYLVIGTGKKITLECSQTMGHDKMYWYQQDPGMELHLIHYSYGVNSTEKGDLSSESTVSRIRTEHFPLTLESARPSHTSQYLCASRTGGESPLHFGNGTRLTVT.

V and J are TRBV9 and TRBJ1-3; D unclear. V lost 3 bases and J lost 5, with 15 bases in between. The CDR3 runs to 15 residues. Germline-derived CDR1 and CDR2 are SGDLS and YYNGEE. CDR3 nucleotides: TGTGCCAGCAGCGACGCCCGGGCGCTCCGAAACACCATATATTTT. This sequence encodes CASSDARALRNTIYF.

The chain carries TRBV5-1 and TRBJ1-1; no firm D call. This CDR3 is built from 14 residues. Per the germline V gene, CDR1 is SGHRS and CDR2 is YFSETQ. Trimming pared 0 bases from V and 1 base from J, leaving 7 bases between. The CDR3 DNA is TGCGCCAGCAGCTTGGCCGCGCAGAACACTGAAGCTTTCTTT. It yields the protein CASSLAAQNTEAFF.

This chain uses TRBV11-2 with TRBJ2-2, with TRBD2 matching over 7 bases. After removal of 2 bases from V and 4 bases from J, the junction contained 10 bases not matched to a gene. This CDR3 is built from 17 residues. The V gene's germline CDR1 is SGHAT and CDR2 FQNNGV. As DNA, the CDR3 is TGTGCCAGCAGCTTACCACGAGCGGGGTATGCCACCGGGGAGCTGTTTTTT. It encodes CASSLPRAGYATGELFF.

The genes are TRBV4-3 and TRBJ2-5; 10 bases map to TRBD1. Germline CDR1 reads LGHNA; CDR2 reads YSLEER. CDR3 length: 17 residues. Trimming at V came to 0 bases and at J to 1 base, leaving 5 bases not matched to a gene. The CDR3 DNA reads TGCGCCAGCAGCCAAGATCGCAGGACAGGGGGCCAAGAGACCCAGTACTTC. This translates into CASSQDRRTGGQETQYF.

CDR3: CASSPSPAGMNTGELFF. DNA for the CDR3: TGCGCCAGCAGTCCGAGCCCGGCGGGGATGAACACCGGGGAGCTGTTTTTT. This chain connects TRBV4-3 to TRBJ2-2; D may be TRBD2 (6 bases). The V gene lost 6 bases and the J gene lost 1 base, with 18 bases spanning the gap. The CDR3 length is 17 residues. Germline V gene lookup returns CDR1 LGHNA and CDR2 YSLEER.

The rearrangement uses TRBV18 and TRBJ2-7, with D perhaps being TRBD1 or TRBD2 (5 bases each). V dropped 3 bases and J dropped 5 bases, with 20 bases sitting between them. The CDR3 is 16 residues long. CDR1 is KGHSH, CDR2 LQKENI, per germline. CDR3 DNA sequence: TGTGCCAGCTCACCCAATAAGGGGAGCGGTCTAGACGAGCAGTACTTC. It translates to CASSPNKGSGLDEQYF.

This chain links TRBV25-1 with TRBJ2-1; 14 bases are a match to TRBD2. This CDR3 has 15 residues. The V gene end was trimmed by 3 bases and the J gene end by 8 bases; junction bases not matched to a gene: 3. Per the germline V gene, CDR1 is MGHDK and CDR2 is SYGVNS. The chain's CDR3 is CASSETSGGAYEQFF. The CDR3 DNA reads as TGTGCCAGCAGTGAGACTAGCGGGGGGGCATATGAGCAGTTCTTC. Full variable domain (outside the CDR3, taken from reference TRBV25-1 and TRBJ2-1): EADIYQTPRYLVIGTGKKITLECSQTMGHDKMYWYQQDPGMELHLIHYSYGVNSTEKGDLSSESTVSRIRTEHFPLTLESARPSHTSQYLCASSETSGGAYEQFFGPGTRLTVL.

V is TRBV7-8 and J is TRBJ1-3, with D possibly matching TRBD1 (6 bases). CDR3 size: 16 residues. Germline lookup yields CDR1 SGHVS and CDR2 FQNEAQ. With 3 bases removed from V and 4 bases from J, the gap between germline ends came to 16 bases. DNA of the CDR3: TGTGCCAGCAGCTTTCCCCAAACAGGGTCGGGAAACACCATATATTTT. Translation: CASSFPQTGSGNTIYF. The variable domain in full, completed from reference TRBV7-8 and TRBJ1-3, reads GAGVSQSPRYKVAKRGQDVALRCDPISGHVSLFWYQQALGQGPEFLTYFQNEAQLDKSGLPSDRFFAERPEGSVSTLKIQRTQQEDSAVYLCASSFPQTGSGNTIYFGEGSWLTVV.

This chain links TRBV5-8 with TRBJ1-3; D gene unclear. CDR1 SGHTS and CDR2 YDEGEE come from the germline V gene. Trimming took 0 bases from V and 0 from J, leaving 4 bases between them. The CDR3 runs to 14 residues. The CDR3 nucleotides read TGTGCCAGCAGCTTGGTGGGCTCTGGAAACACCATATATTTT. It specifies CASSLVGSGNTIYF. Looking up the rest from reference TRBV5-8 and TRBJ1-3 gives the full variable domain: EAGVTQSPTHLIKTRGQQATLRCSPISGHTSVYWYQQALGLGLQFLLWYDEGEERNRGNFPPRFSGRQFPNYSSELNVNALELEDSALYLCASSLVGSGNTIYFGEGSWLTVV.

The chain combines TRBV30 with TRBJ2-1; TRBD2 agrees at 12 bases. This CDR3 has 14 amino acids. Germline V gives CDR1 GTSNPN, CDR2 SVGIG (reference sequence). The V gene end was trimmed by 2 bases and the J gene end by 6 bases; junction bases not matched to a gene: 2. The DNA for the CDR3 is TGTGCCTGGAGTATGGGACTAGCGGGCAATGAGCAGTTCTTC. Translating it yields CAWSMGLAGNEQFF.

V and J are TRBV9 and TRBJ1-3; maybe TRBD1 (6 bases). This CDR3 has 17 amino acids. The V end was cut by 4 bases, the J end by 2 bases, with 19 bases between. CDR1 and CDR2 (germline): SGDLS, YYNGEE. DNA for the CDR3: TGTGCCAGCAGCCCCGACCTACAGGGAGTGGCTGGAAACACCATATATTTT. Translating gives CASSPDLQGVAGNTIYF.

The chain couples TRBV6-2 or TRBV6-3 to TRBJ1-5, with TRBD1 matching over 9 bases. Trimming at V came to 6 bases and at J to 6 bases, leaving 9 bases not matched to a gene. The CDR3 runs 15 residues. Germline CDR1 reads MNHEY; CDR2 reads SVGEGT. The CDR3 loop reads CASSLQGAIGQPQHF. The CDR3, as DNA: TGTGCCAGCAGCCTACAGGGGGCGATAGGTCAGCCCCAGCATTTT.

V and J are TRBV18 and TRBJ1-4; D gene uncertain. CDR3 length equals 16 residues. Per germline, CDR1 KGHSH and CDR2 LQKENI. With 3 bases removed from V and 4 bases from J, the gap between germline ends came to 15 bases. CDR3 sequence: CASSPRGRAFNEKLFF. In DNA form, the CDR3 reads TGTGCCAGCTCACCCCGAGGACGGGCTTTTAATGAAAAACTGTTTTTT.

V usage is TRBV19 and J usage is TRBJ1-2; D uncertain. V was trimmed by 7 bases and J by 7 bases, leaving 22 bases between them. The germline CDR1 and CDR2 sequences are LNHDA and SQIVND (reference sequence). The CDR3 is 15 amino acids. CDR3 nucleotides: TGTGCCAGTACCACAAGTATAAGGGTCGGCTCTGGCTACACCTTC. Its translation is CASTTSIRVGSGYTF.

V and J are TRBV27 and TRBJ2-7; TRBD2 agrees at 8 bases. Germline assignment: CDR1 MNHEY and CDR2 SMNVEV (reference sequence). The length of the CDR3 is 18 residues. The J segment lost 1 base and the V segment lost 5 bases, leaving 16 bases of the junction unmatched. CDR3 residues: CASSPGAGLAGGSYEQYF. The CDR3 coding sequence is TGTGCCAGCAGTCCTGGGGCCGGGCTGGCGGGGGGATCCTACGAGCAGTACTTC.

The chain joins TRBV2 to TRBJ2-7; 11 bases are shared with TRBD2. Germline assignment: CDR1 SNHLY and CDR2 FYNNEI. J was trimmed by 2 bases and V by 4 bases; bases with no gene match: 4. CDR3 length: 15 amino acids. CDR3 in DNA: TGTGCCAGCAGTGCGGGACTAGCGGACACCTACGAGCAGTACTTC. Translated, it gives CASSAGLADTYEQYF.

The J gene is TRBJ1-2, the V gene TRBV12-3 or TRBV12-4; a possible D gene is TRBD1 (5 bases). V lost 5 bases and J lost 8, with 12 bases in between. The length of the CDR3 is 12 residues. The CDR3 DNA follows: TGTGCCAGCAGTACGGGAGGGGCCGGCTACACCTTC. Encoded protein: CASSTGGAGYTF.

The chain uses TRBV12-3 or TRBV12-4 and TRBJ2-2, with TRBD2 as a possible D gene (5 bases). The CDR3 sequence is 13 residues long. Trimming removed 5 bases at V and 5 bases at J, with 9 bases between. The CDR3 DNA is TGTGCCAGCAGTAATCAGCGGACCGGGGAGCTGTTTTTT. Translating it yields CASSNQRTGELFF.

CDR3 region: CASSLGGGSYNEQFF. CDR3 in DNA: TGTGCCAGCAGCTTAGGGGGGGGCTCCTACAATGAGCAGTTCTTC. The chain joins TRBV11-2 to TRBJ2-1; 7 bases fit TRBD2. The CDR3 totals 15 residues. Looked up from germline, CDR1 is SGHAT and CDR2 is FQNNGV. J gave up 0 bases and V 1 base, and 0 bases lay outside the gene matches.

The CDR3 reads CASSPHSGGLAGNTIYF. Here the CDR3 DNA reads TGTGCCAGTAGTCCCCACTCAGGGGGTTTGGCTGGAAACACCATATATTTT. The chain recombines TRBV19 with TRBJ1-3; 7 bases match TRBD1. This CDR3 region has 17 residues. With 5 bases clipped from V and 2 bases from J, the junction kept 12 bases outside the gene matches. Germline CDR1 is LNHDA and CDR2 is SQIVND (reference sequence).

The gene calls are TRBV5-6 and TRBJ1-1, with D uncertain. V gave up 0 bases and J gave up 2 bases, with 11 bases separating them. CDR1 is SGHDT, CDR2 YYEEEE, per germline. CDR3 length: 15 residues. CDR3 sequence reads: CASSLAGGSNTEAFF. CDR3 nucleotides: TGTGCCAGCAGCTTGGCAGGCGGGAGCAACACTGAAGCTTTCTTT.